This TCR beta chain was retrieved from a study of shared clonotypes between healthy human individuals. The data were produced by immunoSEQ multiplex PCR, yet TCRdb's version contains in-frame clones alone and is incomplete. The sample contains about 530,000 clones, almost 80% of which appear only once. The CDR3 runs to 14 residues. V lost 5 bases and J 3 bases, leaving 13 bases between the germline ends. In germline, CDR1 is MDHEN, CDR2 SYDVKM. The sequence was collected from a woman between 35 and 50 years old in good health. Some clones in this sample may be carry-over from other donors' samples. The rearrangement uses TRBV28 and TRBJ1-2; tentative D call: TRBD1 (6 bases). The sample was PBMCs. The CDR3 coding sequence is TGTGCCAGCAGTCTCAGGGGAGGCGACTATGGCTACACCTTC. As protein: CASSLRGGDYGYTF.